This is a list of T cell receptor beta chains from one sample in a study of blood T cells in healthy people across ages. TCRdb independently ran MiXCR on the 5' RACE reads; one entry per CDR3 protein. Here the sample spans 1.5 million to 2 million distinct CDR3 sequences, roughly 52% being singletons. The material sequenced was blood. The receptor set was obtained from a woman in her 40s in good health. CDR3s include the opening cysteine and the closing phenylalanine or tryptophan. D genes are given only for firm matches. Not all rows give a size; the values are once, few, many and, for expanded clones, a class.

v_gene	j_gene	abundance	d_gene	CDR3aa	CDR3nt
TRBV15	TRBJ2-3	.	.	CATSRDETDTQYF	TGTGCCACCAGCAGAGATGAGACAGATACGCAGTATTTT
TRBV9	TRBJ2-1	.	TRBD1	CASSPGGGYANERFF	TGTGCCAGCAGTCCAGGGGGTGGATACGCGAATGAGCGGTTCTTC
TRBV6-2/TRBV6-3	TRBJ2-3	many	.	CASSTRTTVTDTQYF	TGTGCCAGCAGTACTCGGACTACCGTCACAGATACGCAGTATTTT
TRBV15	TRBJ2-3	.	.	CATSRDPAGTDTQYF	TGTGCCACCAGCAGAGATCCGGCAGGGACAGATACGCAGTATTTT
TRBV2	TRBJ2-5	.	.	CASLIAEKAGTQYF	TGTGCCAGCCTTATAGCGGAGAAGGCGGGGACCCAGTACTTC
TRBV6-2/TRBV6-3	TRBJ2-1	few	.	CASRDSTYNEQFF	TGTGCCAGCAGAGACAGCACCTACAATGAGCAGTTCTTC
TRBV2	TRBJ1-2	once	.	CASSGGAKNGYTF	TGTGCCAGCAGTGGAGGGGCGAAGAATGGCTACACCTTC
TRBV7-4	TRBJ2-7	.	TRBD1	CASSLRDRPPEQYF	TGTGCCAGCAGCTTGAGGGACAGACCCCCCGAGCAGTACTTC
TRBV6-6	TRBJ1-2	.	.	CASSYQDANYGYTF	TGTGCCAGCAGTTACCAGGACGCTAACTATGGCTACACCTTC
TRBV5-6	TRBJ2-5	.	TRBD2	CASRQGLAGVETQYF	TGTGCCAGCAGACAGGGACTAGCGGGGGTGGAGACCCAGTACTTC
TRBV6-2/TRBV6-3	TRBJ2-5	.	TRBD2	CASGRVLEETQYF	TGTGCCAGCGGGAGGGTGTTGGAAGAGACCCAGTACTTC
TRBV7-2	TRBJ2-1	.	.	CASSADSRGAVEQFF	TGTGCCAGCAGCGCAGATAGCCGGGGGGCTGTTGAGCAGTTCTTC
TRBV7-6	TRBJ2-3	.	.	CASRESQASGTQYF	TGTGCCAGCAGAGAGTCGCAAGCATCCGGTACGCAGTATTTT
TRBV5-1	TRBJ2-5	.	TRBD2	CASSLAAVASGQETQYF	TGCGCCAGCAGCTTGGCAGCCGTGGCTAGCGGACAAGAGACCCAGTACTTC
TRBV10-1	TRBJ2-7	.	TRBD2	CASSELAGGTYEQYF	TGCGCCAGCAGTGAGTTAGCGGGGGGAACCTACGAGCAGTACTTC
TRBV12-3/TRBV12-4	TRBJ2-7	few	TRBD2	CASSLGSGGTTYEQYF	TGTGCCAGCAGTTTAGGTAGCGGGGGGACCACCTACGAGCAGTACTTC
TRBV28	TRBJ2-6	few	.	CASSPLEAGANVLTF	TGTGCCAGCAGTCCCCTGGAGGCTGGGGCCAACGTCCTGACTTTC
TRBV6-6	TRBJ2-7	.	.	CASSITRSSYEQYF	TGTGCCAGCAGTATCACGCGGAGCTCCTACGAGCAGTACTTC
TRBV7-9	TRBJ1-2	.	.	CASSLGVKYGYTF	TGTGCCAGCAGCTTAGGGGTCAAGTATGGCTACACCTTC
TRBV20-1	TRBJ1-2	.	.	CSATKQEDYGYTF	TGCAGTGCTACAAAACAGGAAGACTATGGCTACACCTTC
TRBV27	TRBJ1-2	.	TRBD1	CASYGGRGAYGYTF	TGTGCCAGCTATGGCGGCAGGGGGGCCTATGGCTACACCTTC
TRBV4-2	TRBJ2-5	.	TRBD2	CASSQDERTSGGAGPETQYF	TGTGCCAGCAGCCAAGATGAGCGGACTAGCGGGGGGGCCGGTCCCGAGACCCAGTACTTC
TRBV4-3	TRBJ1-4	.	.	CASSLWALDEKLFF	TGCGCCAGCAGCCTTTGGGCGCTGGATGAAAAACTGTTTTTT
TRBV29-1	TRBJ1-6	.	.	CSVSETYNSPLHF	TGCAGCGTTTCTGAGACCTATAATTCACCCCTCCACTTT
TRBV6-6	TRBJ1-2	.	TRBD1	CASSYPGEGAYGYTF	TGTGCCAGCAGTTACCCCGGGGAGGGGGCTTATGGCTACACCTTC
TRBV5-1	TRBJ2-4	.	.	CASSAGQTKNIQYF	TGCGCCAGCAGCGCGGGACAAACCAAAAACATTCAGTACTTC
TRBV7-2	TRBJ2-7	.	.	CASSPKGSGRPYEQYF	TGTGCCAGCAGCCCCAAAGGGTCGGGCAGACCCTACGAGCAGTACTTC
TRBV18	TRBJ2-3	.	.	CASSPTKGPDTQYF	TGTGCCAGCTCACCGACTAAGGGTCCAGATACGCAGTATTTT
TRBV7-6	TRBJ2-7	.	TRBD1	CASSPERGLGEQYF	TGTGCCAGCAGCCCAGAGAGGGGGCTGGGCGAGCAGTACTTC
TRBV4-3	TRBJ2-5	.	TRBD2	CASSPTPGTSRETQYF	TGCGCCAGCAGCCCTACACCTGGGACTAGTAGGGAGACCCAGTACTTC
TRBV15	TRBJ2-1	.	.	CATSRDIRVNEQFF	TGTGCCACCAGCAGAGATATAAGGGTCAATGAGCAGTTCTTC
TRBV2	TRBJ2-5	.	.	CASSRGEGKETQYF	TGTGCCAGCAGTCGCGGAGAGGGGAAGGAGACCCAGTACTTC
TRBV6-2/TRBV6-3	TRBJ2-7	few	TRBD1	CAGRWDRSYEQYF	TGTGCCGGACGCTGGGACAGATCCTACGAGCAGTACTTC
TRBV20-1	TRBJ2-1	.	TRBD2	CSARGLAGPSYNEQFF	TGCAGTGCTAGGGGACTAGCGGGCCCTTCCTACAATGAGCAGTTCTTC
TRBV20-1	TRBJ1-2	few	TRBD1	CSAARGPNYGYTF	TGCAGTGCCGCCAGGGGGCCCAACTATGGCTACACCTTC
TRBV6-1	TRBJ1-5	once	TRBD1	CASSENRGVINQPQHF	TGTGCCAGCAGTGAGAACAGGGGGGTTATCAATCAGCCCCAGCATTTT
TRBV7-3	TRBJ2-1	.	TRBD2	CASSLELAGERFF	TGTGCCAGCAGCTTAGAACTAGCGGGTGAGCGGTTCTTC
TRBV29-1	TRBJ2-3	.	TRBD1	CSGRDRPVSDTQYF	TGCAGCGGACGGGACAGGCCAGTCTCAGATACGCAGTATTTT
TRBV7-9	TRBJ2-7	few	.	CASSLAGHGPYEQYF	TGTGCCAGCAGCTTAGCGGGACATGGCCCCTACGAGCAGTACTTC
TRBV27	TRBJ2-5	few	TRBD2	CASSPLAATTQETQYF	TGTGCCAGCAGTCCCCTAGCGGCTACAACACAAGAGACCCAGTACTTC
TRBV7-2	TRBJ2-4	few	.	CASSLVGAAQGGNIQYF	TGTGCCAGCAGCTTAGTAGGGGCCGCGCAGGGTGGAAACATTCAGTACTTC
TRBV28	TRBJ1-6	.	.	CASNPPNNSPLHF	TGTGCCAGCAACCCCCCGAATAATTCACCCCTCCACTTT
TRBV29-1	TRBJ2-3	few	.	CSVEDVRGGRDTQYF	TGCAGCGTTGAAGACGTAAGGGGGGGCCGAGATACGCAGTATTTT
TRBV6-2/TRBV6-3	TRBJ1-2	few	.	CASSLPPEYGYTF	TGTGCCAGCAGCCTCCCGCCGGAATATGGCTACACCTTC
TRBV12-3/TRBV12-4	TRBJ2-4	.	.	CASSPSGGGGNIQYF	TGTGCCAGCAGCCCATCAGGGGGAGGGGGAAACATTCAGTACTTC
TRBV20-1	TRBJ2-7	.	.	CSARDFRQVSYEQYF	TGCAGTGCTAGAGATTTTCGGCAGGTATCCTACGAGCAGTACTTC
TRBV7-9	TRBJ2-1	.	.	CVTRGPRGEQFF	TGTGTCACCCGGGGCCCCCGGGGAGAGCAGTTCTTC